This T cell receptor beta chain comes out of a study of blood T cell repertoires in COVID-19. Study details: Italy, Spain and the United States were the sources of the convalescent and acute COVID-19 samples.

Using immunoSEQ multiplex PCR, the repertoire was profiled, and TCRdb retains in-frame clones only, with some absent. The repertoire holds a few hundred thousand clones, with 80% to 90% as singletons. Ages ranged from about 18 to 89 years, with residence in around 24 US areas. The CDR3 covers 16 residues. Losses at the gene ends were 5 bases for V and 0 bases for J; bases not matched to a gene: 8. Per germline, CDR1 MDHEN and CDR2 SYDVKM. The chain links TRBV28 to TRBJ2-7, with 9 bases matching TRBD1. The sample consisted of PBMCs or T cells enriched from blood (not recorded which). This clonotype originated in a man aged 30 to 45 who had recovered from COVID-19. In DNA, the CDR3 is TGTGCCAGCAGTCCGTGGGGGACAGGGACCTCCTACGAGCAGTACTTC. The encoded protein is CASSPWGTGTSYEQYF.